Reported below is one T cell receptor (beta chain). Its cognate antigen is unknown. At one boundary the junction diverges from the germline segment, which might be a read error. This sample was included in a study of human thymus T cells. An approximately 0.5-1 mL peripheral blood aliquot was taken intraoperatively from four of eight donors. Study conclusions and caveats: Thymic as well as blood repertoires seemed to favor certain V and J genes unevenly.

The CDR3 spans 11 residues. In germline, CDR1 is SSHAT, CDR2 FNYEAQ (reference sequence). Profiled with immunoSEQ multiplex PCR; TCRdb holds only in-frame clones, not every one. This table has some 46,000 clones, approximately 95% appearing once. This TCR was sampled from a girl under three years old with a congenital heart defect but otherwise immunologically healthy. The V call is TRBV7-7, the J call TRBJ2-5; 9 nucleotides align to TRBD1. Source material: blood. CDR3 nucleotides: TGTGCTAGCAGCGCGGGGACAGGGCTGGACTTC. It yields the protein CASSAGTGLDF. The full variable domain, its missing parts supplied by reference TRBV7-7 and TRBJ2-5, is GAGVSQSPRYKVTKRGQDVTLRCDPISSHATLYWYQQALGQGPEFLTYFNYEAQPDKSGLPSDRFSAERPEGSISTLTIQRTEQRDSAMYRCASSAGTGLDFGPGTRLLVL.